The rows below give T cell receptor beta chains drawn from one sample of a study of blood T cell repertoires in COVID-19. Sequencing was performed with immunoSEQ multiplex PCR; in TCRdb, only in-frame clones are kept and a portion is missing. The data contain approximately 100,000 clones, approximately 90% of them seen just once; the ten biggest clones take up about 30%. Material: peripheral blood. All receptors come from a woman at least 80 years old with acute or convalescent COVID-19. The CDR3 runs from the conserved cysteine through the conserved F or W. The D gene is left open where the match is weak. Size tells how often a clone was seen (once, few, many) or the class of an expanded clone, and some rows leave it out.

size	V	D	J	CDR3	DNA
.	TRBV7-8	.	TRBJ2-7	CASTQMTGSYEQYF	TGTGCCAGCACCCAAATGACAGGATCTTACGAGCAGTACTTC
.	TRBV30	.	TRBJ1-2	CAWSADKRGYTF	TGTGCCTGGAGTGCGGACAAACGCGGCTACACCTTC
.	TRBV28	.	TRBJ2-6	CASSLSLSGANVLTF	TGTGCCAGCAGTTTATCCCTTTCTGGGGCCAACGTCCTGACTTTC
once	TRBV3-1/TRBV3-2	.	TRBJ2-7	CASSQTVYEQYF	TGTGCCAGCAGCCAGACAGTTTACGAGCAGTACTTC
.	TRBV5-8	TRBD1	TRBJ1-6	CASSLGDSQISYNSPLHF	TGTGCCAGCAGCTTGGGGGACAGCCAGATCTCCTATAATTCACCCCTCCACTTT
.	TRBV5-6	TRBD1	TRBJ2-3	CASSFLRQGASTDTQYF	TGTGCCAGCAGCTTTTTAAGACAGGGGGCTTCCACAGATACGCAGTATTTT
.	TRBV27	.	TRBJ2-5	CASSAGTEGPGTQYF	TGTGCCAGCAGTGCCGGGACGGAGGGTCCGGGGACCCAGTACTTC
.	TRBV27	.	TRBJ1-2	CASSHDSNYGYTF	TGTGCCAGCAGTCACGACAGCAACTATGGCTACACCTTC
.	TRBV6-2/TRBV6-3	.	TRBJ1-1	CASSYSTRGGNTEAFF	TGTGCCAGCAGTTATTCTACGAGGGGAGGGAACACTGAAGCTTTCTTT
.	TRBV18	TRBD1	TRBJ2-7	CASSRGTGASYEQYF	TGTGCCAGCTCACGCGGGACAGGGGCCTCCTACGAGCAGTACTTC
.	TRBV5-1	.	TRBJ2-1	CASSKEASRNNEQFF	TGCGCCAGCAGCAAGGAGGCTAGCAGAAACAATGAGCAGTTCTTC
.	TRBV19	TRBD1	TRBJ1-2	CASSIRGSDRGLGGYTF	TGTGCCAGTAGTATCAGGGGGTCCGATCGGGGTCTAGGTGGCTACACCTTC
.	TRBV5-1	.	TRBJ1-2	CASSVTGTRGDYGYTF	TGCGCCAGCAGCGTCACAGGGACCCGAGGGGACTATGGCTACACCTTC
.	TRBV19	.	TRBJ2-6	CASSVFRGAGANVLTF	TGTGCCAGTAGTGTCTTCAGGGGCGCTGGGGCCAACGTCCTGACTTTC
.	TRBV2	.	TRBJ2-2	CASSVDRATGELFF	TGTGCCAGCAGTGTGGACAGAGCCACCGGGGAGCTGTTTTTT
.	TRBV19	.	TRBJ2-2	CASSIQQGGTGELFF	TGTGCCAGTAGTATCCAACAGGGTGGAACCGGGGAGCTGTTTTTT
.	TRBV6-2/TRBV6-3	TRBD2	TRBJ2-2	CASSRFGRGRTGELFF	TGTGCCAGCAGCCGCTTTGGGCGGGGGAGGACCGGGGAGCTGTTTTTT
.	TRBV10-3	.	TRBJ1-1	CAISERTENTEAFF	TGTGCCATCAGTGAAAGGACAGAGAACACTGAAGCTTTCTTT
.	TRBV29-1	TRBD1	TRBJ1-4	CSVATGGGEKLFF	TGCAGCGTTGCTACAGGGGGAGGAGAAAAACTGTTTTTT
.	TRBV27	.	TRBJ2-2	CASRPRTVTGELFF	TGTGCCAGCAGACCTAGGACAGTCACCGGGGAGCTGTTTTTT
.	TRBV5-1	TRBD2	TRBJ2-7	CASSLGPGGSEQYF	TGCGCCAGCAGCTTGGGACCGGGGGGGAGCGAGCAGTACTTC
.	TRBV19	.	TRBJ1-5	CASSGAETNQPQHF	TGTGCCAGTAGTGGGGCAGAAACCAATCAGCCCCAGCATTTT
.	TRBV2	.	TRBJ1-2	CARTHGGNLNYGYTF	TGTGCCCGGACACACGGGGGGAACCTAAACTATGGCTACACCTTC
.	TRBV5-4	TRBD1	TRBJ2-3	CASSSRVTGTDTQYF	TGTGCCAGCTCCAGTAGGGTGACAGGGACAGATACGCAGTATTTT
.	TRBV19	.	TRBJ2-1	CASSAGQGSYNEQFF	TGTGCCAGTAGTGCCGGGCAGGGGTCCTACAATGAGCAGTTCTTC
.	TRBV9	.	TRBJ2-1	CASSVGPIINNEQFF	TGTGCCAGCAGCGTAGGGCCGATAATAAACAATGAGCAGTTCTTC
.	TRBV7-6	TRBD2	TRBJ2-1	CASSLALTSVDEQFF	TGTGCCAGCAGCTTAGCGCTGACTAGCGTGGATGAGCAGTTCTTC
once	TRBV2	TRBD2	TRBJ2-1	CASSVVQGGSYNEQFF	TGTGCCAGCAGTGTGGTTCAGGGAGGGTCCTACAATGAGCAGTTCTTC
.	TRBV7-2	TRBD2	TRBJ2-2	CASSLWRGIISGELFF	TGTGCCAGCAGCTTATGGCGGGGGATAATATCCGGGGAGCTGTTTTTT
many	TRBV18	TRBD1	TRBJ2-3	CASSPKTGGITDTQYF	TGTGCCAGCTCACCAAAGACAGGGGGCATAACAGATACGCAGTATTTT
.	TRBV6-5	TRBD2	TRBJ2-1	CASRIAGGSYNEQFF	TGTGCCAGCAGAATAGCGGGGGGCTCCTACAATGAGCAGTTCTTC